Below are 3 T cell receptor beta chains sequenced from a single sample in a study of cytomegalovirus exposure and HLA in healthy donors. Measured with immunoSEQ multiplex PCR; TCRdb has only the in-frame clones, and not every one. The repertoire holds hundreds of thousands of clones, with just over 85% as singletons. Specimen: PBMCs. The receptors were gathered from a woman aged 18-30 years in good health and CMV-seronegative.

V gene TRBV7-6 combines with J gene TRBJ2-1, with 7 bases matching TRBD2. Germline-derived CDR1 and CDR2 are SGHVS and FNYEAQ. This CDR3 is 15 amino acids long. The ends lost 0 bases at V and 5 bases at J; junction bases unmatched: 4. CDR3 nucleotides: TGTGCCAGCAGCTTAGCAGCCGGGGGGAACAATGAGCAGTTCTTC. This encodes CASSLAAGGNNEQFF.

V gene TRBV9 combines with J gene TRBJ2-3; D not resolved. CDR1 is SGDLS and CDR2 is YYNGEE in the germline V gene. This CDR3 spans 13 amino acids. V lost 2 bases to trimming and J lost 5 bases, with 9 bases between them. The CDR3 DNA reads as TGTGCCAGCAGCGTCAGTCAGGTAGATACGCAGTATTTT. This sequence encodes CASSVSQVDTQYF.

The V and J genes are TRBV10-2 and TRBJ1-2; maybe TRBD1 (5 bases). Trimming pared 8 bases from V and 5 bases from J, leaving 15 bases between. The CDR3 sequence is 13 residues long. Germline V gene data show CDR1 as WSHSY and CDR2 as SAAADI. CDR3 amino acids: CASLGDGGYGYTF. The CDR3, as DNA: TGCGCCAGCCTGGGCGACGGGGGTTATGGCTACACCTTC.